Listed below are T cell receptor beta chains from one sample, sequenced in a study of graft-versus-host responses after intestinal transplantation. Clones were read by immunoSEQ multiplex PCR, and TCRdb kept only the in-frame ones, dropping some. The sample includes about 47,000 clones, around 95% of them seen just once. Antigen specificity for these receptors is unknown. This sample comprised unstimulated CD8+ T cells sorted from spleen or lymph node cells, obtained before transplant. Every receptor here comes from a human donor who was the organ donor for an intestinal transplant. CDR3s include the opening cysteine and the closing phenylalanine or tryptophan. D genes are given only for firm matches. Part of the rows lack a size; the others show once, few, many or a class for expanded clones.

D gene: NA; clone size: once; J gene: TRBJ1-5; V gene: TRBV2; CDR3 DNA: TGTGCCAGCAGTGATAGTCCCGGAGTCAATCAGCCCCAGCATTTT; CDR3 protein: CASSDSPGVNQPQHF
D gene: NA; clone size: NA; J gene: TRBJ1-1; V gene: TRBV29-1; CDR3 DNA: TGCAGCGCCAAGTCAGGGAACACTGAAGCTTTCTTT; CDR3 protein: CSAKSGNTEAFF
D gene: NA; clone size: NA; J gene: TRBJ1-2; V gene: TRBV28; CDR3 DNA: TGTGCCAGCAGTCTAGGGCGGGAGCAGGGCTATGGCTACACCTTC; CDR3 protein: CASSLGREQGYGYTF
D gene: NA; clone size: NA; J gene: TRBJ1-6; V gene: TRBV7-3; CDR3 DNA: TGTGCCAGCAGCTTAAATGTCGGGAATTCACCCCTCCACTTT; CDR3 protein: CASSLNVGNSPLHF
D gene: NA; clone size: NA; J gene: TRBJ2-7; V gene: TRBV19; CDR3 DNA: TGTGCCAGTAGTGAGTATTATCCGGGTCAAATTAGCGACGAGCAGTACTTC; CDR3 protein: CASSEYYPGQISDEQYF
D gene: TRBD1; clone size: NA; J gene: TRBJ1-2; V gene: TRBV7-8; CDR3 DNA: TGTGCCAGCAGCTTAGTTATAGGGGGCGTAGAGGGCTACACCTTC; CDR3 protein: CASSLVIGGVEGYTF
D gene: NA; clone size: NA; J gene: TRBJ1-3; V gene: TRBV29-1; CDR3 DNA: TGCAGCGCCCGGCGGGCCGACTCTGGAAACACCATATATTTT; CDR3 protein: CSARRADSGNTIYF
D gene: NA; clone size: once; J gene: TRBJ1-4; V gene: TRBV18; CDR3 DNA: TGTGCCAGCTCACCACCGCGGGGGGCGTTTAATGAAAAACTGTTTTTT; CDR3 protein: CASSPPRGAFNEKLFF
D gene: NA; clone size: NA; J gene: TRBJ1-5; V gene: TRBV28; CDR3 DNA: TGTGCCAGCAGTTTGGGCATATCCAATCAGCCCCAGCATTTT; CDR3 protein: CASSLGISNQPQHF
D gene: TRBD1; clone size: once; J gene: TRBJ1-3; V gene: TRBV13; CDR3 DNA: TGTGCCAGCAGCTTAGAGGGACAGGCAGACACCATATATTTT; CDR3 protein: CASSLEGQADTIYF
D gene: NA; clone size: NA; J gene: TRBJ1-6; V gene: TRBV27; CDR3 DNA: TGTGCCAGCGGGGGGACATCCTCACCCCTCCACTTT; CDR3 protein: CASGGTSSPLHF
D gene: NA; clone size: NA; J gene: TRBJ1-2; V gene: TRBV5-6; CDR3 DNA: TGTGCCAGCAGCTTTGGCACCCCGAGCTATGGCTACACCTTC; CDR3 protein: CASSFGTPSYGYTF
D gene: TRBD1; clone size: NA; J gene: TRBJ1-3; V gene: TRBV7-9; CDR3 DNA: TGTGCCAGCAGCTGGGACAGGGTTGCTGGAAACACCATATATTTT; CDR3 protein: CASSWDRVAGNTIYF
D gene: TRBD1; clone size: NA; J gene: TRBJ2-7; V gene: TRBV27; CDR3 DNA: TGTGCCAGCAGTTTACGACAGGGGGCGGTCTCCTACGAGCAGTACTTC; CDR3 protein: CASSLRQGAVSYEQYF